This TCR beta chain comes out of a study of blood T cell repertoires in COVID-19. Across the whole study: Sites in the United States, Italy and Spain provided acute and convalescent COVID-19 samples.

Method: immunoSEQ multiplex PCR; TCRdb's copy keeps in-frame clones and lacks some. The sample holds roughly 30,000 clones, about 89% seen once. The sequenced sample was peripheral blood. The origin of this receptor is a man aged 55-75 years with acute or convalescent COVID-19.

CDR3 residues: CASSLAGGGNTIYF. In nucleotides, the CDR3 is TGTGCCAGCAGCTTGGCAGGGGGTGGAAACACCATATATTTT. V usage is TRBV7-8 and J usage is TRBJ1-3; 7 bases align to TRBD1. Germline CDR1 SGHVS, CDR2 FQNEAQ. The CDR3 is 14 residues long. Losses at the gene ends were 3 bases for V and 3 bases for J; bases not matched to a gene: 2.